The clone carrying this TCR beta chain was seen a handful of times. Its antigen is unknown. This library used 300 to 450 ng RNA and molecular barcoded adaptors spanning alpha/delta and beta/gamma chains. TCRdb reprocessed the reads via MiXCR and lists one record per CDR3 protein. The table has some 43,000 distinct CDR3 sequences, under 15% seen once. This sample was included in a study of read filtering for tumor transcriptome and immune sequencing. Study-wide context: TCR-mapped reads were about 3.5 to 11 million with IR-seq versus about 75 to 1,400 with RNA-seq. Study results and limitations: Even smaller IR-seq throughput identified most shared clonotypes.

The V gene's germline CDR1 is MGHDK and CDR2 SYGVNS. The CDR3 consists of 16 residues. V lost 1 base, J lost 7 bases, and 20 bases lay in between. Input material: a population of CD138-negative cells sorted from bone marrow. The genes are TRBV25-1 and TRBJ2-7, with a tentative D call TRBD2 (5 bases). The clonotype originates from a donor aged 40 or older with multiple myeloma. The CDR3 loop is CASSELYGGSSFEQYF. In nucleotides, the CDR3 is TGTGCCAGCAGTGAATTGTACGGCGGGTCTAGTTTTGAGCAGTACTTC.